The subject of this entry is one T cell receptor beta chain. Its antigen target is currently unknown. CDR1 and CDR2, per the germline V gene (reference sequence), are MNHEY and SMNVEV. The CDR3 covers 15 residues, taking in both the cysteine and the phenylalanine. The nucleotide record is missing. These data are taken from a study of T cells expressing NK-cell markers (TCRdb year 2020). Broadly, across the study: TCR beta-chain repertoires were profiled in sorted CD3+CD56+NKG2C+, CD3+CD56+NKG2C- and CD3+CD56-NKG2C+ T-cell subsets from several donors. Seven of the eight sequenced donors were HCMV-seropositive and one was HCMV-seronegative. All eight donors whose samples were sequenced were randomly selected healthy volunteers, three of them men and five women. The libraries were sequenced on Illumina HiSeq 2000/2500, MiSeq or NextSeq, producing 2 x 150 bp reads. Points the paper makes about the study in general: In over 5 donors, the dominant CD3+CD56+NKG2C+ clonotypes were among the top 10 CD8+ clonotypes and accounted for about 1.0-8% of CD8+ T cells. Whether the expanded NKG2C-expressing T cell clones were specific for HCMV antigens remained unclear. Those dominant clonotypes were again the most abundant among CD3+CD56-NKG2C+ cells in a handful of donors, at roughly 25-60.1%.

The listed sequencing device is Illumina HiSeq 2000. 5'RACE template switching, by which a universal primer site and unique molecular identifiers were added, was used to make TCR beta cDNA libraries. cDNA synthesis was primed from the TCR beta constant segment and was followed by two successive PCR amplification steps. Regarding the original processing steps: MIGEC was used to demultiplex reads and group reads by UMI, and MiTCR was used to assemble and quantify clonotypes. Only TCR cDNA sequences supported by at least two reads were kept to exclude erroneous sequences. The tcR package was used for downstream repertoire analysis, and clonotypes were matched across fractions by CDR3 nucleotide sequence plus V segment. VDJmatch was used to annotate antigen specificity against VDJdb, with one amino acid substitution in CDR3 allowed. TCRdb reprocessed the raw reads; every CDR3 protein sequence is a single record, and DNA is not supplied. The authors' filters were not applied to this entry. The table kept for this sample lists approximately 150,000 distinct CDR3 sequences. The ten largest clones add up to around 20% of the sample.

A commercial ELISA kit detecting HCMV-specific IgG in serum was used to determine HCMV serostatus. Ficoll density gradient centrifugation was used to isolate peripheral blood mononuclear cells from blood. Input material: blood T cells: a sorted CD56 or NKG2C T cell subset, CD4+ or CD8+ T cells, or bulk PBMC T cells (not recorded which). The sequence joins TRBV27 to TRBJ1-2. This TCR was recovered from a woman aged 18 to 75 in good health. The CDR3 region reads CASSLSGESNYGYTF.